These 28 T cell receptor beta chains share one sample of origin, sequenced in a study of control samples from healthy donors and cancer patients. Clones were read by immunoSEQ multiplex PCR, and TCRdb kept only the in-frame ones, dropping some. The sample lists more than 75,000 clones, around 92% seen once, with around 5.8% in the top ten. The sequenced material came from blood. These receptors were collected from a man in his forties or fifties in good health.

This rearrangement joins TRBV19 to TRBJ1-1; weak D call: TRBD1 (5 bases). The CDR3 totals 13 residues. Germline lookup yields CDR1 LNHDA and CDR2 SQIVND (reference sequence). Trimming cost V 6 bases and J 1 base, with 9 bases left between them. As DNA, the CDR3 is TGTGCCAGTAGGGAGCAGGGGAACACTGAAGCTTTCTTT. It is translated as CASREQGNTEAFF.

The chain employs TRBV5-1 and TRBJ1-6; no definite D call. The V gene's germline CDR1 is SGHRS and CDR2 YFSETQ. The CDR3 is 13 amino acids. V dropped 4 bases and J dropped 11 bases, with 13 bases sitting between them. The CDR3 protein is CASSIDPKAPLHF. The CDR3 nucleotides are TGCGCCAGCAGCATAGACCCGAAGGCACCCCTCCACTTT.

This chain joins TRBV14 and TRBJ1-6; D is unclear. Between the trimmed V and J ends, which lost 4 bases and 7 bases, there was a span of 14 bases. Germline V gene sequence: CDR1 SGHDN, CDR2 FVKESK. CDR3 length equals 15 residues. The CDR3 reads CASSLTKGINSPLHF. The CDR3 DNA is TGTGCCAGCAGCCTCACGAAGGGAATAAATTCACCCCTCCACTTT.

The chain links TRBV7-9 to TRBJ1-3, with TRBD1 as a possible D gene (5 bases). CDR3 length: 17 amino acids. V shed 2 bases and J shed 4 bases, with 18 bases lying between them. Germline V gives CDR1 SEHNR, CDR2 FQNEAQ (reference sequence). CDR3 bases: TGTGCCAGCAGCTTAAGAGGTCCTCAGGGAGTCGGAAACACCATATATTTT. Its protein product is CASSLRGPQGVGNTIYF.

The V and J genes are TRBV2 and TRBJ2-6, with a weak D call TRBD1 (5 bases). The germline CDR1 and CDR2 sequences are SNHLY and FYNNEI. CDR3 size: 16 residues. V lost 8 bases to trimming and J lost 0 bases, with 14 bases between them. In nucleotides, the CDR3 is TGTGCCAGCGACAAGACGACAGACTCTGGGGCCAACGTCCTGACTTTC. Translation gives CASDKTTDSGANVLTF.

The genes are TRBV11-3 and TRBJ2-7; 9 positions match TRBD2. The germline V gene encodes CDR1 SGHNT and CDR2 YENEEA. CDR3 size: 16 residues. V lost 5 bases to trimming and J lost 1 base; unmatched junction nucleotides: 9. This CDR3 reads CASSTGGLATSYEQYF. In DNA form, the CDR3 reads TGTGCCAGCAGCACGGGGGGACTAGCTACATCCTACGAGCAGTACTTC.

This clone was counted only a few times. CDR3 amino acids: CASSQDKGTDTGELFF. In DNA form, the CDR3 reads TGTGCCAGCAGCCAAGATAAGGGTACGGACACCGGGGAGCTGTTTTTT. The J gene is TRBJ2-2, the V gene TRBV3-1 (or the pseudogene TRBV3-2); the D is unclear. Germline CDR1 is LGHDT and CDR2 is YNNKEL (reference sequence). This CDR3 spans 16 amino acids. V lost 0 bases and J 3 bases, leaving 11 bases between the germline ends.

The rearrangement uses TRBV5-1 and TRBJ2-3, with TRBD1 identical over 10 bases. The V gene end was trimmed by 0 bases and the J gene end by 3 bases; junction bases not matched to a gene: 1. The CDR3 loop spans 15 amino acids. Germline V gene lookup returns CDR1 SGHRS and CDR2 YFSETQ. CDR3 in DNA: TGCGCCAGCAGCTTGGGGGGACAGGGGACAGATACGCAGTATTTT. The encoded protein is CASSLGGQGTDTQYF.

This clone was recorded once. The CDR3 sequence is CSAWTGAEAFF. Here the CDR3 DNA reads TGCAGTGCTTGGACAGGGGCTGAAGCTTTCTTT. The V call is TRBV20-1, the J call TRBJ1-1; TRBD1 aligns across 9 bases. CDR3 length: 11 amino acids. CDR1 DFQATT and CDR2 SNEGSKA come from the germline V gene (reference sequence). Trimming cost V 5 bases and J 6 bases; bases outside gene matches: 1.

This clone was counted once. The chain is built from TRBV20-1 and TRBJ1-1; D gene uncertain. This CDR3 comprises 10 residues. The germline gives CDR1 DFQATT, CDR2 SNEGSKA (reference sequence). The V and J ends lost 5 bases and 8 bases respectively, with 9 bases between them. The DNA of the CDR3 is TGCAGTGCTCCCACCCCCGAAGCTTTCTTT. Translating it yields CSAPTPEAFF.

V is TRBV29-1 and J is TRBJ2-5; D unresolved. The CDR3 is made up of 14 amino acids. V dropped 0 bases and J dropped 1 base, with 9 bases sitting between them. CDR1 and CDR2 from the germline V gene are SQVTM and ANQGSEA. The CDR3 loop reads CSVEDPSAQETQYF. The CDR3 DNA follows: TGCAGCGTTGAAGATCCCAGCGCCCAAGAGACCCAGTACTTC.

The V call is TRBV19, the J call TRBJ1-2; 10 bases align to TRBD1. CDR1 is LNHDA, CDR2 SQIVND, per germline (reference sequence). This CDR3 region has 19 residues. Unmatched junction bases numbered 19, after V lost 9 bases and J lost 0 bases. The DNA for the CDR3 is TGTGCCAGCTCGCAGACGGGACAGGGGATCCAAAATTCTAACTATGGCTACACCTTC. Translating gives CASSQTGQGIQNSNYGYTF.

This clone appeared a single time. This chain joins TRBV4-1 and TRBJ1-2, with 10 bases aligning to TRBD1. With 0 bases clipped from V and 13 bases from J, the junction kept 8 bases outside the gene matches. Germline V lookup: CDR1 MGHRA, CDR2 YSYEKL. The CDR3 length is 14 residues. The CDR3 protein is CASSQERDRGQSTF. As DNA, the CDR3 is TGCGCCAGCAGCCAAGAGAGGGACAGGGGCCAAAGCACCTTC.

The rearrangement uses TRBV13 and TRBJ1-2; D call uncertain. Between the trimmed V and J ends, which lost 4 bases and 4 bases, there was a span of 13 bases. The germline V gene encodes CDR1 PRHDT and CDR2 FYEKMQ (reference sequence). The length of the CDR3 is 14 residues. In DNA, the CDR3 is TGTGCCAGCAGCTCGGATACTATGGGCTATGGCTACACCTTC. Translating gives CASSSDTMGYGYTF.

CDR3 sequence (DNA): TGTGCCAGTAGTCGACAGGGGAGAGACACTGAAGCTTTCTTT. Translation gives CASSRQGRDTEAFF. The chain uses TRBV19 and TRBJ1-1; TRBD1 matches at 8 bases. Germline CDR1 is LNHDA and CDR2 is SQIVND (reference sequence). V was clipped by 5 bases and J by 3 bases; unmatched bases: 5. The CDR3 spans 14 residues.

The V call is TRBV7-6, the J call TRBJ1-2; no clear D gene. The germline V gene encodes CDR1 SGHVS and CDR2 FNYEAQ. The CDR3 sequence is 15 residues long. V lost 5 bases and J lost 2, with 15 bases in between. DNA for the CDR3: TGTGCCAGCAGCCCAGAGGGAGCGGTGAACTATGGCTACACCTTC. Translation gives CASSPEGAVNYGYTF.

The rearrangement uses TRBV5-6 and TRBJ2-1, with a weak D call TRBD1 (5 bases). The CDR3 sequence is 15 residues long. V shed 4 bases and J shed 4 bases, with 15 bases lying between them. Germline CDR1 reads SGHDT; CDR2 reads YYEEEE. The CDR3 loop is CASSGARQPYNEQFF. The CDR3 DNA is TGTGCCAGCAGCGGGGCCAGGCAGCCATACAATGAGCAGTTCTTC.

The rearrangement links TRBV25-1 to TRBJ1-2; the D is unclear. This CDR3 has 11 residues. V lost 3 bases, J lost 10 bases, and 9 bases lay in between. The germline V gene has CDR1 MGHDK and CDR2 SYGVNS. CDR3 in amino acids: CASSEEGPYTF. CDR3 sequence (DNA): TGTGCCAGCAGTGAGGAGGGTCCCTACACCTTC.

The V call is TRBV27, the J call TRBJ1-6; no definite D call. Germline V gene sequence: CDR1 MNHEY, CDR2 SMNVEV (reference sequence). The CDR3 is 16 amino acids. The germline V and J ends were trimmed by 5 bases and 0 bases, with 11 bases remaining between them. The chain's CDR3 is CASSAGESSYNSPLHF. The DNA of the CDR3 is TGTGCCAGCAGTGCCGGTGAGAGCTCCTATAATTCACCCCTCCACTTT.

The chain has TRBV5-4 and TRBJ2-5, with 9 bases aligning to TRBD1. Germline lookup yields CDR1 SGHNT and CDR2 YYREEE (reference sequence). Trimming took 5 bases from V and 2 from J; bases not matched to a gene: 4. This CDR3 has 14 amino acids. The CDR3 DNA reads TGTGCCAGCAGGATAGGACAGGGGCAAGAGACCCAGTACTTC. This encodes CASRIGQGQETQYF. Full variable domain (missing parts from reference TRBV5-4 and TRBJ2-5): ETGVTQSPTHLIKTRGQQVTLRCSSQSGHNTVSWYQQALGQGPQFIFQYYREEENGRGNFPPRFSGLQFPNYSSELNVNALELDDSALYLCASRIGQGQETQYFGPGTRLLVL.

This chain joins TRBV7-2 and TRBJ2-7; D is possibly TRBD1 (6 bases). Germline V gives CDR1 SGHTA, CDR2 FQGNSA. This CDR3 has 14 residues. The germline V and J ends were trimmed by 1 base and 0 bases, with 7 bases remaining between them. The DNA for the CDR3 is TGTGCCAGCAGCTTAGGGACAGTCTCCTACGAGCAGTACTTC. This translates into CASSLGTVSYEQYF.

In nucleotides, the CDR3 is TGTGCCAGCAGCTCCCTGCGAAGGGACGAAGCAGATACGCAGTATTTT. Translated, it gives CASSSLRRDEADTQYF. This rearrangement joins TRBV13 to TRBJ2-3; D is possibly TRBD1 or TRBD2 (5 bases each). The CDR3 covers 16 residues. Looked up from germline, CDR1 is PRHDT and CDR2 is FYEKMQ (reference sequence). Deletions cut 4 bases from V and 4 bases from J, with 18 bases between.

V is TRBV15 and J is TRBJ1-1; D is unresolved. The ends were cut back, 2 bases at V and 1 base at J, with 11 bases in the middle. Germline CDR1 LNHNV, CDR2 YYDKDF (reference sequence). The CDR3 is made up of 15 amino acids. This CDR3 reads CATSRQLTQNTEAFF. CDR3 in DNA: TGTGCCACCAGCAGACAGTTAACACAGAACACTGAAGCTTTCTTT.

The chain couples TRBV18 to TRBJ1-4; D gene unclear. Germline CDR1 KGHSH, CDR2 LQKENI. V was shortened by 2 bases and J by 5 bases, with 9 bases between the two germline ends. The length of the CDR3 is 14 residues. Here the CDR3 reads CASSPGRANEKLFF. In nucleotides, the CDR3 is TGTGCCAGCTCACCAGGAAGGGCGAATGAAAAACTGTTTTTT.

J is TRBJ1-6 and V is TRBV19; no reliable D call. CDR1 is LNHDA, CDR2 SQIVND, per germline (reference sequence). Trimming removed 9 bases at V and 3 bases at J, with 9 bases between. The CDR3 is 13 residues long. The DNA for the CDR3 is TGTGCCAGCTCCCAGGTCTATAATTCACCCCTCCACTTT. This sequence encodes CASSQVYNSPLHF.

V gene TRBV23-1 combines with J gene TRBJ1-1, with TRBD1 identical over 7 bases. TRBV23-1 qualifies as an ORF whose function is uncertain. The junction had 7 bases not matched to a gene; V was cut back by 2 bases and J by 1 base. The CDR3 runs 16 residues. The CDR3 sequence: CASSQQGTESNTEAFF. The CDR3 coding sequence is TGCGCCAGCAGTCAACAGGGGACAGAATCGAACACTGAAGCTTTCTTT.

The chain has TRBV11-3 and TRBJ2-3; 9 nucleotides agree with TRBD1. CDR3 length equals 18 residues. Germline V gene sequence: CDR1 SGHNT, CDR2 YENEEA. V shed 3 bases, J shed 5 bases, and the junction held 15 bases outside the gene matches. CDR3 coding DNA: TGTGCCAGCAGCTTCGGTACAGGGGGCGCGATTCCCAGAGATACGCAGTATTTT. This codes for CASSFGTGGAIPRDTQYF.

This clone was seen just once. CDR3 region: CASSLGSAGLNTEAFF. The CDR3, as DNA: TGTGCCAGCAGCTTGGGATCCGCAGGGCTGAACACTGAAGCTTTCTTT. The chain has TRBV5-5 and TRBJ1-1, with D tentatively TRBD1 (5 bases). The CDR3 loop spans 16 amino acids. Per germline, CDR1 SGHKS and CDR2 YYEKEE (reference sequence). V lost 0 bases, J lost 0 bases, and 12 bases lay in between.